This TCR beta chain was retrieved from a study of cytomegalovirus exposure and HLA in healthy donors. General observations from the study: The sole available immune exposure information was CMV serostatus.

To note about this clone: No antigen is known for it.

The PCR made use of 60 Vbeta and 13 Jbeta primers. Profiling relied on immunoSEQ multiplex PCR, and the TCRdb table lists in-frame clones only, not all of them. The sample table sets out around 210,000 clones. This receptor was taken from a woman in her 30s in good health and CMV-seropositive. Sequencing input: PBMCs.

The CDR3 coding sequence is TGTGCCAGCAGCTTAGGGGCGGACTCCTACGAGCAGTACTTC. Translating it yields CASSLGADSYEQYF. The V gene is TRBV13, the J gene TRBJ2-7; D unresolved. The V gene lost 0 bases and the J gene lost 0 bases, with 6 bases spanning the gap. There are 14 residues in the CDR3. CDR1 and CDR2 from the germline V gene are PRHDT and FYEKMQ (reference sequence). Full variable domain (remainder filled in from reference TRBV13 and TRBJ2-7): AAGVIQSPRHLIKEKRETATLKCYPIPRHDTVYWYQQGPGQDPQFLISFYEKMQSDKGSIPDRFSAQQFSDYHSELNMSSLELGDSALYFCASSLGADSYEQYFGPGTRLTVT.